This T cell receptor beta chain was identified in a study of T cells after yellow fever vaccination. Whole-study results and caveats: There was a small share of clonotypes that showed up in both the CD4 and CD8 compartments. The study noted that FACS-sorted repertoires could contain abundant clonotypes contaminating from the bulk population.

One entry per CDR3 protein, called by TCRdb with MiXCR from the 5' RACE reads. This sample has about 260,000 distinct CDR3 sequences, with about an eighth found just once. V shed 3 bases and J shed 9 bases, with 15 bases lying between them. CDR3 size: 15 residues. Germline CDR1 and CDR2: SGHTA and FQGNSA. As for this clonotype: Its antigen remains unknown.

The sample was CD4+ T cells sorted from PBMCs, taken 45 days after the yellow fever booster vaccination. The chain uses TRBV7-2 and TRBJ1-6; no reliable D call. This TCR came from a young man who received the YFV17D yellow fever vaccine. The CDR3 region is CASSLGGSGSSPLHF. In DNA form, the CDR3 reads TGTGCCAGCAGCTTGGGTGGATCGGGCAGTTCACCCCTCCACTTT.